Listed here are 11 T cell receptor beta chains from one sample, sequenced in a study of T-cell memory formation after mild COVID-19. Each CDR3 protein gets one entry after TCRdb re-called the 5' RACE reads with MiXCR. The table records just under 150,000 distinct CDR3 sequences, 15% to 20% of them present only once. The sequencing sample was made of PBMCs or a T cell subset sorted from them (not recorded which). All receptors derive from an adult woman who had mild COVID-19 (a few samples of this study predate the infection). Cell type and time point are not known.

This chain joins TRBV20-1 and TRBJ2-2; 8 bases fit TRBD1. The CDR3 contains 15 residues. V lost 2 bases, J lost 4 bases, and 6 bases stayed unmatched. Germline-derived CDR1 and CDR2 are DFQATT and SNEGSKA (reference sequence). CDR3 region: CSARRQGRSTGELFF. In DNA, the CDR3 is TGCAGTGCTAGAAGACAGGGGAGGAGCACCGGGGAGCTGTTTTTT.

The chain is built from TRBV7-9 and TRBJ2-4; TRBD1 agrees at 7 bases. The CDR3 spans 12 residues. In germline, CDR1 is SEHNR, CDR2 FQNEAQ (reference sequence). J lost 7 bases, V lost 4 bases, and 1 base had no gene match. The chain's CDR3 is CASSWDSNIQYF. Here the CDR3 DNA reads TGTGCCAGCAGCTGGGACAGTAACATTCAGTACTTC.

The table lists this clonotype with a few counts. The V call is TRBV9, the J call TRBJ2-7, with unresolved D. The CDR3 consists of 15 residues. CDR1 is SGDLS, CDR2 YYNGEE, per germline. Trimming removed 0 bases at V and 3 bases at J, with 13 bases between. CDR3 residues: CASSVGLQTGYEQYF. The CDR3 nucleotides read TGTGCCAGCAGCGTAGGTCTACAGACCGGCTACGAGCAGTACTTC.

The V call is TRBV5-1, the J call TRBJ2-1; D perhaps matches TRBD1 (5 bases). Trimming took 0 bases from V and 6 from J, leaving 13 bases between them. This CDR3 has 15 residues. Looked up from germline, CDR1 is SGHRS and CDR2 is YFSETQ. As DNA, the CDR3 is TGCGCCAGCAGCTTGGTTGCAGGGCAAGGCAATGAGCAGTTCTTC. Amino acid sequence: CASSLVAGQGNEQFF.

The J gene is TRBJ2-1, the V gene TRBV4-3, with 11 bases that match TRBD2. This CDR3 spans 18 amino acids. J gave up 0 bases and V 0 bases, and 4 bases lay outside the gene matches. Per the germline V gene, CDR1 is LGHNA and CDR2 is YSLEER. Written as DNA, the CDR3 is TGCGCCAGCAGCCAAGACAGGGGACTAGCGGACTCCTACAATGAGCAGTTCTTC. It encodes CASSQDRGLADSYNEQFF.

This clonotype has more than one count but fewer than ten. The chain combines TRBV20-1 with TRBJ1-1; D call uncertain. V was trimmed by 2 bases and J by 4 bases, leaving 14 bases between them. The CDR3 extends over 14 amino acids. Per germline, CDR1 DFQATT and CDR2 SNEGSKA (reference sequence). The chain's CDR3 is CSARRAGKGTEAFF. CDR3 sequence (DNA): TGCAGTGCTAGACGTGCGGGGAAAGGCACTGAAGCTTTCTTT.

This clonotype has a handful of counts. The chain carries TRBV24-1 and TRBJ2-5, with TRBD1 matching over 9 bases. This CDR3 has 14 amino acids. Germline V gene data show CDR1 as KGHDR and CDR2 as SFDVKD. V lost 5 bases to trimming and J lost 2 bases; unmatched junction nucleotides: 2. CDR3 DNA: TGTGCCACCAGTGGCGGGACAGGGCAAGAGACCCAGTACTTC. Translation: CATSGGTGQETQYF.

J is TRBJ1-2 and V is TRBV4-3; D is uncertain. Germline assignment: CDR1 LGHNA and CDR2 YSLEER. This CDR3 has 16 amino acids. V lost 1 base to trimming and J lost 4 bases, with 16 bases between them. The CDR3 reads CASSQGGDTKVYGYTF. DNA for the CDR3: TGCGCCAGCAGCCAAGGGGGAGATACAAAGGTCTATGGCTACACCTTC.

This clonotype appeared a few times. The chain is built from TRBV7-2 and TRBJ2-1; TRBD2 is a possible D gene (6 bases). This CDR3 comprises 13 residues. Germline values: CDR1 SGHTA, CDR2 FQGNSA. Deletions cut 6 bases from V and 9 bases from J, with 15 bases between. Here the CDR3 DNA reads TGTGCCAGCAGTCTTGGGATGGGAGGTGAGCAGTTCTTC. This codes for CASSLGMGGEQFF.

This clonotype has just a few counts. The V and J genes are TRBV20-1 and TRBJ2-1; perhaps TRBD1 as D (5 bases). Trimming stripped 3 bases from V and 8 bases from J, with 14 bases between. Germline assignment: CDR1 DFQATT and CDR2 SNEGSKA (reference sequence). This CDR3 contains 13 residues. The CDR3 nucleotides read TGCAGTGCTAGGCCGGCAGGGATCGATGAGCAGTTCTTC. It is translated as CSARPAGIDEQFF.

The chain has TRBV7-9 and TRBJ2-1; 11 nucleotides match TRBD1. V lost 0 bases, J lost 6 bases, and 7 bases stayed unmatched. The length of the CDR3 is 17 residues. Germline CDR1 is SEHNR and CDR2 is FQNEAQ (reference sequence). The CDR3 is CASSLALRDRGGNEQFF. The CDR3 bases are TGTGCCAGCAGCTTAGCGTTACGGGACAGGGGGGGCAATGAGCAGTTCTTC.